This passage covers 17 T cell receptor beta chains from one sample sequenced in a study of control samples from healthy donors and cancer patients. Assay: immunoSEQ multiplex PCR; the TCRdb copy retains only in-frame clones and omits some. Of tens of thousands of clones in the sample, approximately 93% are singletons; the top ten hold about 1.3%. The sequenced sample consisted of PBMCs. These receptors all stem from a woman aged 40 to 50 with lung cancer.

This chain uses TRBV30 with TRBJ1-1; D unclear. The CDR3 loop spans 14 amino acids. CDR1 is GTSNPN and CDR2 is SVGIG in the germline V gene (reference sequence). V shed 0 bases and J shed 0 bases, with 8 bases lying between them. The CDR3 DNA reads TGTGCCTGGAGTGTAACCAGCATGAACACTGAAGCTTTCTTT. Translated: CAWSVTSMNTEAFF.

The chain combines TRBV15 with TRBJ2-3, with 8 bases identical to TRBD2. The germline gives CDR1 LNHNV, CDR2 YYDKDF (reference sequence). V was clipped by 1 base and J by 1 base; unmatched bases: 7. This CDR3 spans 17 amino acids. The CDR3, as DNA: TGTGCCACCAGCAGAGTGGAGACTAGCGTTGGCACAGATACGCAGTATTTT. Its protein is CATSRVETSVGTDTQYF.

The CDR3: CSVEEGNAFF. Here the CDR3 DNA reads TGCAGCGTTGAGGAGGGGAATGCTTTCTTT. The V gene is TRBV29-1, the J gene TRBJ1-1; TRBD1 is a possible D gene (5 bases). Trimming stripped 3 bases from V and 11 bases from J, with 10 bases between. Germline CDR1 and CDR2: SQVTM and ANQGSEA. This CDR3 contains 10 residues.

The chain links TRBV5-5 to TRBJ1-3; 7 bases align to TRBD1. The CDR3 extends over 16 amino acids. The V gene end was trimmed by 6 bases and the J gene end by 0 bases; junction bases not matched to a gene: 9. Germline CDR1 is SGHKS and CDR2 is YYEKEE (reference sequence). CDR3 nucleotide sequence: TGTGCCAGCAACCGAGGGGACAGCCACTCTGGAAACACCATATATTTT. Translating gives CASNRGDSHSGNTIYF.

V is TRBV6-6 and J is TRBJ1-5; D is undetermined. The germline V gene has CDR1 MNHNY and CDR2 SVGAGI (reference sequence). Deletions cut 5 bases from V and 4 bases from J, with 18 bases between. The length of the CDR3 is 16 residues. As DNA, the CDR3 is TGTGCCAGCAGTACAGCGTCCGCAACCTTTAATCAGCCCCAGCATTTT. Translating gives CASSTASATFNQPQHF.

The chain recombines TRBV10-3 with TRBJ1-2; the D gene is possibly TRBD1 (5 bases). This CDR3 contains 13 residues. Germline V gene lookup returns CDR1 ENHRY and CDR2 SYGVKD. V gave up 10 bases and J gave up 4 bases, with 16 bases separating them. The CDR3 spells CATGVTDSYGYTF. The DNA for the CDR3 is TGTGCCACGGGAGTGACAGATAGCTATGGCTACACCTTC.

This clone showed up just once. The chain joins TRBV29-1 to TRBJ2-5, with D unresolved. Trimming stripped 6 bases from V and 3 bases from J, with 14 bases between. The germline CDR1 and CDR2 sequences are SQVTM and ANQGSEA. CDR3 size: 13 residues. The CDR3 here is CSVPGPDEETQYF. The CDR3 DNA sequence: TGCAGCGTCCCCGGCCCTGACGAAGAGACCCAGTACTTC.

The chain joins TRBV15 to TRBJ2-7; a possible D gene is TRBD2 (5 bases). This CDR3 has 13 residues. Deletions cut 7 bases from V and 2 bases from J, with 12 bases between. Per germline, CDR1 LNHNV and CDR2 YYDKDF (reference sequence). The CDR3 region is CATKDFLTYEQYF. DNA for the CDR3: TGTGCCACCAAGGACTTTCTGACCTACGAGCAGTACTTC.

The chain employs TRBV5-6 and TRBJ1-1; maybe TRBD1 (5 bases). Germline loops: CDR1 SGHDT, CDR2 YYEEEE. The CDR3 consists of 14 residues. Trimming removed 0 bases at V and 0 bases at J, with 6 bases between. CDR3 DNA: TGTGCCAGCAGCTTGGTAGGGGTGAACACTGAAGCTTTCTTT. Translated, it gives CASSLVGVNTEAFF.

Remarks on this clone: Other nucleotide sequences from this sample produce the same CDR3. The rearrangement joins TRBV3-1 (or the pseudogene TRBV3-2) to TRBJ2-7; no clear D. Germline CDR1 and CDR2: LGHDT and YNNKEL (reference sequence). Trimming took off 4 bases at V and 2 bases at J, with 18 bases between the two ends. CDR3 length: 16 residues. CDR3 DNA: TGTGCCAGCAGCCGAAGGGCCGGAGCTGGTACCTACGAGCAGTACTTC. This codes for CASSRRAGAGTYEQYF.

Comment on this clone: The junction departs from the called germline gene at one end, perhaps through a read error. The chain is built from TRBV20-1 and TRBJ1-2; 7 bases line up with TRBD1. Germline CDR1 and CDR2: DFQATT and SNEGSKA (reference sequence). This CDR3 is 11 amino acids long. The CDR3 spells CSALAGTAIFF. The CDR3 DNA reads TGCAGTGCTCTAGCCGGGACAGCAATTTTCTTC.

The genes are TRBV7-9 and TRBJ1-2; D ambiguous. The CDR3 is made up of 13 amino acids. Germline lookup yields CDR1 SEHNR and CDR2 FQNEAQ (reference sequence). With 5 bases removed from V and 7 bases from J, the gap between germline ends came to 14 bases. The CDR3 reads CASSDAMGGGYTF. CDR3 nucleotide sequence: TGTGCCAGCAGCGATGCGATGGGCGGTGGCTACACCTTC.

The chain employs TRBV11-3 and TRBJ2-3, with 7 bases aligning to TRBD1. CDR3 length: 13 amino acids. V dropped 7 bases and J dropped 7; count of bases not matched to a gene: 8. The germline V gene encodes CDR1 SGHNT and CDR2 YENEEA. CDR3 in amino acids: CASTRGGEHTQYF. CDR3 DNA: TGTGCCAGCACTAGAGGGGGCGAACATACGCAGTATTTT.

V gene TRBV7-6 combines with J gene TRBJ1-2; 10 bases agree with TRBD1. Germline trimming cut 5 bases from V and 4 bases from J; bases unmatched to any gene: 10. Germline assignment: CDR1 SGHVS and CDR2 FNYEAQ. This CDR3 comprises 16 residues. CDR3 in amino acids: CASSPGVTGGGYGYTF. The CDR3 DNA is TGTGCCAGCAGCCCGGGCGTGACAGGGGGCGGCTATGGCTACACCTTC.

The rearrangement uses TRBV5-4 and TRBJ2-1; D uncertain. The CDR3 covers 14 residues. Germline CDR1 reads SGHNT; CDR2 reads YYREEE (reference sequence). V lost 7 bases, J lost 3 bases, and 14 bases lay in between. The CDR3 nucleotides read TGTGCCAGCGGAGATGCAGGAATCTACAATGAGCAGTTCTTC. It is translated as CASGDAGIYNEQFF. The full variable domain, completed using reference TRBV5-4 and TRBJ2-1, is ETGVTQSPTHLIKTRGQQVTLRCSSQSGHNTVSWYQQALGQGPQFIFQYYREEENGRGNFPPRFSGLQFPNYSSELNVNALELDDSALYLCASGDAGIYNEQFFGPGTRLTVL.

The rearrangement joins TRBV6-6 to TRBJ2-1, with D uncertain. The CDR3 totals 14 residues. Germline V gene data show CDR1 as MNHNY and CDR2 as SVGAGI (reference sequence). The ends were cut back, 8 bases at V and 0 bases at J, with 11 bases in the middle. In DNA, the CDR3 is TGTGCCAGCCGCCGACCAAGCTCCTACAATGAGCAGTTCTTC. Translation: CASRRPSSYNEQFF.

V usage is TRBV5-4 and J usage is TRBJ2-3, with 7 bases that match TRBD2. Germline lookup yields CDR1 SGHNT and CDR2 YYREEE (reference sequence). The J segment lost 0 bases and the V segment lost 2 bases, leaving 0 bases of the junction unmatched. The CDR3 contains 14 residues. CDR3 residues: CASSLAGSTDTQYF. CDR3 bases: TGTGCCAGCAGCTTAGCGGGGAGCACAGATACGCAGTATTTT.